Described below is a single TCR beta chain sequence and its context. The target antigen is unknown. V lost 5 bases to trimming and J lost 6 bases, with 11 bases between them. CDR1 is SQVTM, CDR2 ANQGSEA, per germline. CDR3 size: 11 residues. Clones were sequenced by immunoSEQ multiplex PCR, and TCRdb holds only the in-frame ones, with some missing. The sample consists of 50,000 to 75,000 clones, 91% of them appearing once. The sample originates from a study of a mutant IDH1 vaccine in newly diagnosed glioma. Whole-study context: Former treatment meant radiotherapy, temozolomide, or both; the majority had gotten both.

Noted time point: baseline, week 1 (first vaccination visit). Treatment in this sample: pre-vaccination baseline after standard-of-care therapy. Study conclusions and caveats: Among all patients, vaccine-induced immune responses occurred in roughly 93%. Seemingly, top peripheral T cell clonotype changes bore no relation to pseudoprogression.

Source: PBMCs, taken from a glioma patient treated with radiotherapy, temozolomide or both. This TCR came from a man aged 45-65 years with glioma. The chain employs TRBV29-1 and TRBJ2-7; D remains ambiguous. The DNA for the CDR3 is TGCAGCGTTTCCTCAACCGGCGAGCAGTACTTC. Translated: CSVSSTGEQYF.